This entry describes one T cell receptor (beta chain). What it recognizes is unknown. This entry is derived from a study of Tregs in tolerant kidney transplant recipients. On the study more broadly: The nonmyeloablative bone marrow transplants came from related graft donors, with transient mixed chimerism.

The CDR3 sequence is 15 residues long. Looked up from germline, CDR1 is SGHTA and CDR2 is FQGTGA. V lost 5 bases to trimming and J lost 1 base; unmatched junction nucleotides: 5. Regulatory T cells were sorted from thawed PBMCs rested overnight at 37°C with around 220 IU/ml IL-2. The data were produced by immunoSEQ multiplex PCR, yet TCRdb's version contains in-frame clones alone and is incomplete. The sample shows fewer than 100,000 clones, about 91% of them seen only once. Regarding the study as a whole: Tolerant patients' donor-specific Tregs expanded beyond overall Tregs, suggesting antigen-driven growth.

The sample was Tregs from blood, taken before the transplant. This clonotype was sampled from a human donor who received a combined kidney and bone marrow transplant. The J gene is TRBJ1-1, the V gene TRBV7-3; the match to TRBD1 covers 9 bases. CDR3 bases: TGTGCCAGCAGCATAGGGGGACAGGGGAACACTGAAGCTTTCTTT. The encoded protein is CASSIGGQGNTEAFF. Looking up the rest from reference TRBV7-3 and TRBJ1-1 gives the full variable domain: GAGVSQTPSNKVTEKGKYVELRCDPISGHTALYWYRQSLGQGPEFLIYFQGTGAADDSGLPNDRFFAVRPEGSVSTLKIQRTERGDSAVYLCASSIGGQGNTEAFFGQGTRLTVV.